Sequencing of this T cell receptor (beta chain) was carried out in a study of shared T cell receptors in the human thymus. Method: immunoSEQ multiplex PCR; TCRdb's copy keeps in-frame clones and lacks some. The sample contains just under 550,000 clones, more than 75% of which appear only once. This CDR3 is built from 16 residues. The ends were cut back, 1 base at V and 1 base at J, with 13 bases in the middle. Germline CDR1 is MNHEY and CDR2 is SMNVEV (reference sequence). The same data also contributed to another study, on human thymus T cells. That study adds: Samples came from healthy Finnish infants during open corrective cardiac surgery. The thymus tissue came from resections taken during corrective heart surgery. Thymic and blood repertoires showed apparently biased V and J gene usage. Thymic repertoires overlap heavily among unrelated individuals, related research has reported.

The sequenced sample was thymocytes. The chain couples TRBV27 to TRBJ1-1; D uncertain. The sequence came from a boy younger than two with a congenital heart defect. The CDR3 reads CASSLCPGLENTEAFF. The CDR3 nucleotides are TGTGCCAGCAGTTTATGTCCGGGTTTAGAGAACACTGAAGCTTTCTTT.